The source of this T cell receptor (beta chain) is a study of T cell changes during pregnancy in multiple sclerosis. The data were produced by immunoSEQ multiplex PCR, yet TCRdb's version contains in-frame clones alone and is incomplete. The repertoire holds tens of thousands of clones, with approximately 92% as singletons. The germline V gene encodes CDR1 LNHDA and CDR2 SQIVND (reference sequence). The junction had 11 bases not matched to a gene; V was cut back by 6 bases and J by 2 bases. The CDR3 covers 16 residues. This specimen consisted of peripheral blood, obtained after pregnancy. This clonotype was sampled from a female donor with multiple sclerosis, enrolled in a pregnancy study. The rearrangement uses TRBV19 and TRBJ2-3; TRBD2 matches 7 bases. The CDR3 sequence is CASSLLATQATDTQYF. CDR3 bases: TGTGCCAGTAGCCTACTAGCGACCCAGGCCACAGATACGCAGTATTTT.